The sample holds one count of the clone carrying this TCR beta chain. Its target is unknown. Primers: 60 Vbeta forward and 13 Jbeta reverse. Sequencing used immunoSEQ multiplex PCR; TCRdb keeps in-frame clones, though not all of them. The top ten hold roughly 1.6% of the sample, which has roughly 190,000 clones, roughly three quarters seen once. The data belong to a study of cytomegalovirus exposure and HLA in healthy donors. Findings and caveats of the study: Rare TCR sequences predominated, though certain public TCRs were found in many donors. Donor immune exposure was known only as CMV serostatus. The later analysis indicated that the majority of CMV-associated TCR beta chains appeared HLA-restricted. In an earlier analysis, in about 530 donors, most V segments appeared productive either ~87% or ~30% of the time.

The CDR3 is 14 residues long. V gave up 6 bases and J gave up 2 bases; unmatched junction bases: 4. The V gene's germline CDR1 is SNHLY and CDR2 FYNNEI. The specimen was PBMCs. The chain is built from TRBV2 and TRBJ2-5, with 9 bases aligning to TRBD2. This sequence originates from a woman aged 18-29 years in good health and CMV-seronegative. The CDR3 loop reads CASRSLAGQETQYF. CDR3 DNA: TGTGCCAGCAGAAGTCTAGCGGGGCAAGAGACCCAGTACTTC.